This T cell receptor beta chain is drawn from a study of T cells in localized non-small cell lung cancer. Study findings and constraints: A denser population of T cells in blood accompanied longer overall survival. Maximal T cell clonality occurred in uninvolved adjacent lung, with tumor ranking below it. Sequencing involved a lone tumor region, leaving heterogeneity possible. Across samples, adjacent lung featured a median roughly 60 of the top 100 tumor clones.

The data were produced by immunoSEQ multiplex PCR, yet TCRdb's version contains in-frame clones alone and is incomplete. The data show roughly 2,200 clones, approximately 26% seen once. This clone was found a few times. Its antigen is not identified. The source material was lung tumor tissue, sampled before any cancer treatment. The source of this sequence is a man aged 40 to 75 with stage II lung adenocarcinoma.

The CDR3 nucleotides are TGTGCCACGAAACCTACGGGGGATGGCTACACCTTC. This sequence encodes CATKPTGDGYTF. The chain couples TRBV6-8 to TRBJ1-2, with D possibly TRBD1 on 5 matching bases. V was trimmed by 10 bases and J by 6 bases, leaving 15 bases between them. CDR1 is MNHGY and CDR2 is SAAAGT in the germline V gene. The CDR3 consists of 12 residues.